Here is one T cell receptor beta chain with its context. This clonotype occurred a few times. This clone's antigen is unknown. No base qualities exist here, and no much larger clone lies one base off it. Including cysteine and phenylalanine, the CDR3 has 14 amino acids. Here the CDR3 DNA is all that survives: 42 bases in frame from base 1. At the junction V is shortened by 4 bases and J by 1 base, with 13 bases in between. Reading the germline V gene gives CDR1 SQVTM and CDR2 ANQGSEA. The data are from a study of tumor-infiltrating lymphocytes in primary liver carcinoma (dated by TCRdb to 2017 to 2019). About the full investigation: Surgical resection was performed in China between 2015 and early 2016 on roughly 5 patients with histopathologically diagnosed primary liver carcinoma. The five patients, three men and two women aged 30 to 69 years, had hepatocellular carcinoma (four) or combined HCC and intrahepatic cholangiocarcinoma (one). The five patients had tumors of stage T1-T3 N0M0, with maximum diameters ranging from about 4.2 to 11 cm. Samples yielded roughly 3.65 to 7.5 million productive TCRbeta reads; read depth did not differ significantly between tissue types. TCRbeta repertoire sequencing, expression microarrays and whole-exome sequencing were combined in the study across five regions of each liver tumor, with adjacent normal tissue and blood also included. A total of 35 or so specimens from 5 patients went through TCRbeta repertoire sequencing, namely 25 tumor regions, 5 adjacent noncancerous liver tissues and 5 peripheral blood samples. Repertoires from technical replicates were highly reproducible, with mean shared-clone rates roughly 0.87 and correlation coefficients above 0.95. What the study reported, not specific to this receptor: Because only the TCR beta chain was sequenced and unpaired alpha chains were not captured, true repertoire diversity is likely underestimated. The study included only a few patients, and the authors note findings should be validated in a larger study. Repertoire overlap was found to be higher between tumor regions (mean approximately 35%) than between tumor-adjacent (approximately 17%) or tumor-blood (roughly 15%) pairs, consistent with antigen-driven expansion. Because the samples were bulk and unsorted, CD4+ and CD8+ T cell repertoires could not be compared. A significantly larger repertoire fraction was made up by the top 250 clones in tumors than in blood (p = 0.039).

TCRbeta-specific cDNA was reverse-transcribed from 500 ng total RNA using a constant-region primer and ProtoScript II reverse transcriptase. TCRbeta libraries were built with three nested multiplex PCR rounds, a slightly modified ARM-PCR procedure. The first two PCR rounds used multiplex TRBV1-TRBV30 forward primers with a Cbeta reverse primer, each for about 10 cycles. Sample barcodes and Illumina adapters were added in a final 25-cycle PCR using Deep VentR polymerase. Before sequencing, amplicons of 200-500 bp were gel-purified using a QIAquick gel extraction kit. TCRbeta amplicons were sequenced on an Illumina HiSeq 2500 with 250-bp paired-end reads. Per the original workflow: To recover full CDR3 sequences, reads were quality-trimmed using Trimmomatic v0.33 and paired reads were then merged using FLASH v1.2.11. MiGEC v1.2.1b assigned V, D and J germline segments to the rearranged TCRbeta sequences. Clonotype statistics and Shannon-Wiener diversity indices were computed with VDJtools v1.0.0. To reduce sampling bias, subsequent analyses other than the diversity analysis used only the 250 most abundant clonotypes in each sample. The raw public reads went through TCRdb reprocessing: fastp at Q25, MiXCR clone calling, in-frame beta chains kept. A single entry per CDR3 protein holds the most common genes and DNA from its merged rows. The authors' filters were not applied to this entry. Here the sample has some 190,000 distinct CDR3 sequences; about 60% occur a single time. The ten largest clonotypes hold under 75% of the sample.

Blood RNA was extracted from unsorted whole blood with TRIzol reagent; germline DNA came from the DNeasy Blood & Tissue kit. Chronic HBV infection was present in the patients, and the patients were treatment-naive at sampling. Before surgery, roughly 4 milliliters of peripheral blood were collected into K2EDTA tubes. The clonotype originates from a man aged 40-55 years with primary liver carcinoma and hepatitis B virus infection. Sequenced input: peripheral blood. This receptor chain uses TRBV29-1 and TRBJ1-1; no D gene can be assigned with confidence. The CDR3 in this case is CSVGMTTANTEAFF. The DNA is TGCAGCGTTGGCATGACGACGGCGAACACTGAAGCTTTCTTT.